The source of this T cell receptor (beta chain) is a study of blood T cells in healthy people across ages. Alongside a J-beta primer mix, a sample-barcoded 5' primer served in a second PCR lasting roughly 7 to 11 cycles. TCRdb re-called the 5' RACE reads with MiXCR, one entry per CDR3 protein. The sample lists about 780,000 distinct CDR3 sequences; 35% to 60% were seen once. The sample holds one count of this clonotype. The length of the CDR3 is 15 residues. V shed 1 base and J 5 bases; nucleotides not matched to a gene: 3. Germline CDR1 is LGHDT and CDR2 is YNNKEL (reference sequence). Specimen: blood. The sequence was collected from a man at least 80 years old in good health. The chain uses TRBV3-1 and TRBJ2-5, with TRBD2 identical over 11 bases. The CDR3 sequence is CASSQGLAGMETQYF. The CDR3 bases are TGTGCCAGCAGCCAAGGACTAGCGGGAATGGAGACCCAGTACTTC.